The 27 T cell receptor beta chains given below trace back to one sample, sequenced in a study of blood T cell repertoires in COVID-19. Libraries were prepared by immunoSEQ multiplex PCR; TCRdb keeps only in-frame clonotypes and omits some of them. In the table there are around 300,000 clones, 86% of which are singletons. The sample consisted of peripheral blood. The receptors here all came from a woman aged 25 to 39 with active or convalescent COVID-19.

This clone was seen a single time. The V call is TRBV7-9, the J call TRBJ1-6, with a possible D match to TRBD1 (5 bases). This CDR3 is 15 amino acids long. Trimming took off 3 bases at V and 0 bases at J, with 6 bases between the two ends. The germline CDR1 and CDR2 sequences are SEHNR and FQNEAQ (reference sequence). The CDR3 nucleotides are TGTGCCAGCAGCTTGGACATCTCCTATAATTCACCCCTCCACTTT. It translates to CASSLDISYNSPLHF.

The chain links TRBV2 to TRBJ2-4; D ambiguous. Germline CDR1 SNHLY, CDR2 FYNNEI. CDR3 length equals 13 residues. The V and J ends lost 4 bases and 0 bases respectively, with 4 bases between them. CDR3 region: CASSGRAKNIQYF. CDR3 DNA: TGTGCCAGCAGTGGCAGAGCCAAAAACATTCAGTACTTC. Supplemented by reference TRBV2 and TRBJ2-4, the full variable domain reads EPEVTQTPSHQVTQMGQEVILRCVPISNHLYFYWYRQILGQKVEFLVSFYNNEISEKSEIFDDQFSVERPDGSNFTLKIRSTKLEDSAMYFCASSGRAKNIQYFGAGTRLSVL.

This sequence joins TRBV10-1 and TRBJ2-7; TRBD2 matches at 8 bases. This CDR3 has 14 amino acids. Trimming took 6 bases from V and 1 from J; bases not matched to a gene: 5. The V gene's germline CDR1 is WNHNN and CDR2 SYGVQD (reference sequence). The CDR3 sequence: CASSGGGSSYEQYF. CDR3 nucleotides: TGCGCCAGCAGCGGCGGGGGGTCTTCCTACGAGCAGTACTTC.

For the CDR3, the DNA is TGTGCCAGTAGTATCACCGGGGGACGTGTCAATCAGCCCCAGCATTTT. This translates into CASSITGGRVNQPQHF. The chain has TRBV19 and TRBJ1-5; TRBD1 might be the D (5 bases). Trimming took off 3 bases at V and 3 bases at J, with 15 bases between the two ends. The CDR3 is 16 amino acids. Per the germline V gene, CDR1 is LNHDA and CDR2 is SQIVND (reference sequence).

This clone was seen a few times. CDR3 sequence (DNA): TGTGCCAGCAGCTTAGCTAGCGGGGGGGCTGCCTACAATGAGCAGTTCTTC. Amino acids: CASSLASGGAAYNEQFF. V gene TRBV11-3 combines with J gene TRBJ2-1; 12 bases align to TRBD2. Germline CDR1 and CDR2: SGHNT and YENEEA. The CDR3 runs to 17 residues. J lost 2 bases, V lost 1 base, and 3 bases had no gene match.

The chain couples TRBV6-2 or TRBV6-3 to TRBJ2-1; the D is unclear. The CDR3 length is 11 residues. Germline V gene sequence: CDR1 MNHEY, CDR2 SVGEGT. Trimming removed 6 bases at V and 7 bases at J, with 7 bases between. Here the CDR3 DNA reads TGTGCCAGCAGCCCTCAAAATGAGCAGTTCTTC. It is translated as CASSPQNEQFF.

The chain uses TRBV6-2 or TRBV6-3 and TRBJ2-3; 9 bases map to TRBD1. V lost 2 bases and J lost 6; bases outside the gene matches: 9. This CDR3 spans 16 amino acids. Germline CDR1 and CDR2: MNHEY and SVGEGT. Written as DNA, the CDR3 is TGTGCCAGCAGTTACCCGCCGGGACAGGGTGTGGATACGCAGTATTTT. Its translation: CASSYPPGQGVDTQYF.

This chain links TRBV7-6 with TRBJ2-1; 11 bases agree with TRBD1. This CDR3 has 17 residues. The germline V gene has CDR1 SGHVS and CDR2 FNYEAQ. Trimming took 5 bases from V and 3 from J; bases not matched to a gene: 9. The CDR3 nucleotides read TGTGCCAGCAGCCCGTGGCAAGGGACAGGGGGCTACAATGAGCAGTTCTTC. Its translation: CASSPWQGTGGYNEQFF.

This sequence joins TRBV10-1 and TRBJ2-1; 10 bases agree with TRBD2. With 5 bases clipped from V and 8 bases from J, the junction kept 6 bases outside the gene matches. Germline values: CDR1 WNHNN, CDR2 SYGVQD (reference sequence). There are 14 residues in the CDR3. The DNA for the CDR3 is TGCGCCAGCAGTCCTAGCGGGGGTTGGGATGAGCAGTTCTTC. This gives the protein CASSPSGGWDEQFF.

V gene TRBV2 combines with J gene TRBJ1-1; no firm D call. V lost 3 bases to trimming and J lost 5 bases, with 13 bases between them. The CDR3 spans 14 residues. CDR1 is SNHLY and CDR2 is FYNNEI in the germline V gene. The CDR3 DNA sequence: TGTGCCAGCAGTGAGGGTTCTACGGAGACTGAAGCTTTCTTT. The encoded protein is CASSEGSTETEAFF.

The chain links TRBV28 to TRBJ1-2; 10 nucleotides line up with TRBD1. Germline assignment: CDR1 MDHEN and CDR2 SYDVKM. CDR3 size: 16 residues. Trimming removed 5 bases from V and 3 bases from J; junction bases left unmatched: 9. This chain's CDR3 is CASSATLGQGYYGYTF. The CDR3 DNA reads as TGTGCCAGCAGTGCCACCCTGGGACAGGGGTACTATGGCTACACCTTC.

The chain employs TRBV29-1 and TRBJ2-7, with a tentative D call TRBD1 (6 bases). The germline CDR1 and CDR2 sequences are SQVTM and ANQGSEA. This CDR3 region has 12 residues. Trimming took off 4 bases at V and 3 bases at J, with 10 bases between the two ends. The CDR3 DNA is TGCAGCGTTGTGAGGGGGAGCTACGAGCAGTACTTC. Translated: CSVVRGSYEQYF.

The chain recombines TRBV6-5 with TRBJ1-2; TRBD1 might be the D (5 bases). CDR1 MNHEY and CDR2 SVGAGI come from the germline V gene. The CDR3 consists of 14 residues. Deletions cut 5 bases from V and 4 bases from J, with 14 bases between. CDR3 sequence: CASSRLTEVYGYTF. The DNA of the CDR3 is TGTGCCAGCAGTAGACTGACAGAAGTCTATGGCTACACCTTC.

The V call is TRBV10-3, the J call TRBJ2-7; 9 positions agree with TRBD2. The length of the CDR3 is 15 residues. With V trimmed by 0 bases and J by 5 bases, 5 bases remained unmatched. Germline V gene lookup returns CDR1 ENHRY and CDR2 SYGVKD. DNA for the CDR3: TGTGCCATCAGTGAGTCGGGGATAGCGGGGGACGAGCAGTACTTC. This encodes CAISESGIAGDEQYF.

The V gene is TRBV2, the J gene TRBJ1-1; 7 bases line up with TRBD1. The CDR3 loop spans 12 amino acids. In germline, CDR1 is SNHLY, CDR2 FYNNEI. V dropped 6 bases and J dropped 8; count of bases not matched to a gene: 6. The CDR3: CASSLQGGEAFF. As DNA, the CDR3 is TGTGCCAGCAGCCTTCAGGGGGGAGAAGCTTTCTTT. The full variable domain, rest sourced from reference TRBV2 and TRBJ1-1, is EPEVTQTPSHQVTQMGQEVILRCVPISNHLYFYWYRQILGQKVEFLVSFYNNEISEKSEIFDDQFSVERPDGSNFTLKIRSTKLEDSAMYFCASSLQGGEAFFGQGTRLTVV.

The CDR3 reads CASSPARGLAGQIEQYF. CDR3 in DNA: TGCGCCAGCAGCCCAGCACGCGGGCTAGCGGGTCAAATTGAGCAGTACTTC. This chain links TRBV4-3 with TRBJ2-7; TRBD2 agrees at 8 bases. Germline V gene data show CDR1 as LGHNA and CDR2 as YSLEER. V was pared by 4 bases and J by 7 bases, with 18 bases of the junction left unmatched. The CDR3 covers 17 residues.

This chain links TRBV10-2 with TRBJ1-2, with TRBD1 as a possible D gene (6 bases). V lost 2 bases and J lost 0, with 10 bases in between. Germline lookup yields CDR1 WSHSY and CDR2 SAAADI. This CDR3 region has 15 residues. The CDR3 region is CASSERRGPNYGYTF. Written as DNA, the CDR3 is TGCGCCAGCAGTGAGAGGCGGGGGCCTAACTATGGCTACACCTTC.

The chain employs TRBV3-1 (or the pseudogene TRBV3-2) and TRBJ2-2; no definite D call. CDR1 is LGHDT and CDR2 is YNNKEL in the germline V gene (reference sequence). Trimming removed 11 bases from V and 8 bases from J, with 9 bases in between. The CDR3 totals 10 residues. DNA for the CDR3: TGTGCCCCGGGTAATGGGGAGCTGTTTTTT. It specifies CAPGNGELFF.

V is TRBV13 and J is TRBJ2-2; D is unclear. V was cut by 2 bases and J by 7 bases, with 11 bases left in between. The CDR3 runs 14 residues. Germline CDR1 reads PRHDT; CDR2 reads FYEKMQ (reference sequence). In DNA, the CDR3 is TGTGCCAGCAGCTTAAGTAGAAGAGACGGGGAGCTGTTTTTT. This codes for CASSLSRRDGELFF.

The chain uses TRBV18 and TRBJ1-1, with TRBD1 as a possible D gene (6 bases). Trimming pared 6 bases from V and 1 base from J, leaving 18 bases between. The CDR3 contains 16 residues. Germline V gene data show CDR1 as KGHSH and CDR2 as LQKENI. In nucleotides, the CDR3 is TGTGCCAGCTCCCCCCGCAGGGGACCCCAGAACACTGAAGCTTTCTTT. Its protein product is CASSPRRGPQNTEAFF. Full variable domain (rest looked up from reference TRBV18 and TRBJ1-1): NAGVMQNPRHLVRRRGQEARLRCSPMKGHSHVYWYRQLPEEGLKFMVYLQKENIIDESGMPKERFSAEFPKEGPSILRIQQVVRGDSAAYFCASSPRRGPQNTEAFFGQGTRLTVV.

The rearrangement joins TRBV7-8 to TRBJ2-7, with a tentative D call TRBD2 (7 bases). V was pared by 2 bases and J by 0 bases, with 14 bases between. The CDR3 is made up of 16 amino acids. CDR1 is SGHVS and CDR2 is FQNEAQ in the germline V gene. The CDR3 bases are TGTGCCAGCAGCTTAAGAGTGGGGGGGCCCTCCTACGAGCAGTACTTC. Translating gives CASSLRVGGPSYEQYF. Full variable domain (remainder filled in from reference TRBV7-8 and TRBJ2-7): GAGVSQSPRYKVAKRGQDVALRCDPISGHVSLFWYQQALGQGPEFLTYFQNEAQLDKSGLPSDRFFAERPEGSVSTLKIQRTQQEDSAVYLCASSLRVGGPSYEQYFGPGTRLTVT.

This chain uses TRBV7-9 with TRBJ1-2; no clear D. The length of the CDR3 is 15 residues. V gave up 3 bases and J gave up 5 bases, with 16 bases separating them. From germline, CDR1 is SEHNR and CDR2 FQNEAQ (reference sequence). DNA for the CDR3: TGTGCCAGCAGCTTTTGGGAGAGGGTAGGGTATGGCTACACCTTC. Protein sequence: CASSFWERVGYGYTF.

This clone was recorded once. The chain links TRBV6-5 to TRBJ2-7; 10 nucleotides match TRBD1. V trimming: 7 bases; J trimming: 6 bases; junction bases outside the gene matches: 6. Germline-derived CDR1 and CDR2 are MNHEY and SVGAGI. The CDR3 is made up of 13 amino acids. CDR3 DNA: TGTGCCAGCAATTGGGACAGGGGCGGCGAGCAGTACTTC. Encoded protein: CASNWDRGGEQYF.

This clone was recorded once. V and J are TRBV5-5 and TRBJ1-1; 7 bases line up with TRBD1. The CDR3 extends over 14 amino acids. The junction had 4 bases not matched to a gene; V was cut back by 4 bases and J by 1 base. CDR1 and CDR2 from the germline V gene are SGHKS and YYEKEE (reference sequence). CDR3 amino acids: CASSLQGQNTEAFF. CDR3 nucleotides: TGTGCCAGCAGCCTACAGGGGCAGAACACTGAAGCTTTCTTT.

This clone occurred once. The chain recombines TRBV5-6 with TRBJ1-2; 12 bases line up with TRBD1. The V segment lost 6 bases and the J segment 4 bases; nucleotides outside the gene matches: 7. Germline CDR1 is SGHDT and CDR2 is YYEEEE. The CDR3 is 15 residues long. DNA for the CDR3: TGTGCCAGCACCCCGGGGACAGGGGGCCTCTATGGCTACACCTTC. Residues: CASTPGTGGLYGYTF.

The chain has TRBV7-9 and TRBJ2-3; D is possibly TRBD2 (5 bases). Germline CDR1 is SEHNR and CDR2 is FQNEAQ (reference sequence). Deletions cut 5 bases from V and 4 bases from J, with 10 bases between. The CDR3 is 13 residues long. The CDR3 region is CASSTARADTQYF. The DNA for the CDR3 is TGTGCCAGCAGCACCGCGAGGGCAGATACGCAGTATTTT. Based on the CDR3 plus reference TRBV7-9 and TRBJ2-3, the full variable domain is DTGVSQNPRHKITKRGQNVTFRCDPISEHNRLYWYRQTLGQGPEFLTYFQNEAQLEKSRLLSDRFSAERPKGSFSTLEIQRTEQGDSAMYLCASSTARADTQYFGPGTRLTVL.

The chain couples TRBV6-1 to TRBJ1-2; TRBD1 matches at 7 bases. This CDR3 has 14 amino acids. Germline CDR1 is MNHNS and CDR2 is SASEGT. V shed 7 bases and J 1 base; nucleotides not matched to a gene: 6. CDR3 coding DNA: TGTGCCAGCACTCAGACAGGGCTTAACTATGGCTACACCTTC. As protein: CASTQTGLNYGYTF.